The 3 T cell receptor beta chains below come from one sample, sequenced in a study of blood T cell repertoires in COVID-19. Clones were read by immunoSEQ multiplex PCR, and TCRdb kept only the in-frame ones, dropping some. The table shows some 270,000 clones, with 80% to 90% occurring only once. The sample taken for sequencing was peripheral blood. The source of these receptors is a woman in her 70s with acute or convalescent COVID-19.

The chain links TRBV12-3 or TRBV12-4 to TRBJ1-1; D remains unclear. This CDR3 comprises 10 residues. With 6 bases removed from V and 8 bases from J, the gap between germline ends came to 7 bases. This chain's CDR3 is CASSVVEAFF. CDR3 sequence (DNA): TGTGCCAGCAGCGTTGTAGAAGCTTTCTTT.

V usage is TRBV12-3 or TRBV12-4 and J usage is TRBJ1-1; D is undetermined. Trimming took 3 bases from V and 8 from J, leaving 10 bases between them. This CDR3 has 12 residues. The CDR3 protein is CASSFKLVEAFF. The CDR3 coding sequence is TGTGCCAGCAGTTTCAAGCTTGTGGAAGCTTTCTTT.

As regards this clone: Other DNA sequences from this sample encode an identical CDR3 as well. The chain carries TRBV7-8 and TRBJ2-3; TRBD2 matches at 7 bases. The germline gives CDR1 SGHVS, CDR2 FQNEAQ. The junction had 6 bases not matched to a gene; V was cut back by 5 bases and J by 1 base. CDR3 length: 15 amino acids. CDR3 DNA sequence: TGTGCCAGCAGCCCCCTGGCGGGGGGCACAGATACGCAGTATTTT. Amino acid sequence: CASSPLAGGTDTQYF.